What follows are 20 T cell receptor beta chains derived from one specimen sequenced in a study of cytomegalovirus exposure and HLA in healthy donors. Sequenced by immunoSEQ multiplex PCR; TCRdb stores in-frame clones only, minus some. The table includes 200,000 to 300,000 clones, roughly 91% detected once. Specimen: PBMCs. The receptors originated from a woman aged 30 to 39 in good health and CMV-seronegative.

J is TRBJ2-3 and V is TRBV7-9; 9 nucleotides agree with TRBD2. The trim removed 2 bases at V and 1 base at J, leaving 1 base unmatched. The CDR3 has 15 residues. Germline V gives CDR1 SEHNR, CDR2 FQNEAQ (reference sequence). DNA for the CDR3: TGTGCCAGCAGCTTACTAGCGGGGCGCACAGATACGCAGTATTTT. Its translation: CASSLLAGRTDTQYF. The variable domain in full, with the rest retrieved from reference TRBV7-9 and TRBJ2-3, is DTGVSQNPRHKITKRGQNVTFRCDPISEHNRLYWYRQTLGQGPEFLTYFQNEAQLEKSRLLSDRFSAERPKGSFSTLEIQRTEQGDSAMYLCASSLLAGRTDTQYFGPGTRLTVL.

CDR3 protein: CATSKGSGKETQYF. The DNA for the CDR3 is TGTGCCACCAGCAAGGGTAGCGGGAAAGAGACCCAGTACTTC. The chain is built from TRBV15 and TRBJ2-5, with 8 bases identical to TRBD2. Germline V gene lookup returns CDR1 LNHNV and CDR2 YYDKDF (reference sequence). The CDR3 is 14 amino acids. Trimming cost V 4 bases and J 3 bases; bases outside gene matches: 4.

This chain uses TRBV18 with TRBJ2-7; D is uncertain. V was pared by 3 bases and J by 4 bases, with 28 bases between. Germline CDR1 reads KGHSH; CDR2 reads LQKENI. The CDR3 sequence is 19 residues long. The CDR3 protein is CASSPSLALGFTPRYEQYF. As DNA, the CDR3 is TGTGCCAGCTCACCCTCGTTGGCCCTCGGTTTCACGCCCCGGTACGAGCAGTACTTC. Full variable domain (rest looked up from reference TRBV18 and TRBJ2-7): NAGVMQNPRHLVRRRGQEARLRCSPMKGHSHVYWYRQLPEEGLKFMVYLQKENIIDESGMPKERFSAEFPKEGPSILRIQQVVRGDSAAYFCASSPSLALGFTPRYEQYFGPGTRLTVT.

The chain joins TRBV25-1 to TRBJ1-1, with D possibly being TRBD1 (6 bases). There are 15 residues in the CDR3. Germline V gene sequence: CDR1 MGHDK, CDR2 SYGVNS. The V gene lost 1 base and the J gene lost 4 bases, with 13 bases spanning the gap. The CDR3 DNA follows: TGTGCCAGCAGTGAATCCGACGAGGGGGGCACTGAAGCTTTCTTT. Amino acid sequence: CASSESDEGGTEAFF.

The rearrangement joins TRBV18 to TRBJ2-7; 12 bases are shared with TRBD2. The CDR3 totals 16 residues. Trimming removed 4 bases from V and 5 bases from J; junction bases left unmatched: 9. Germline lookup yields CDR1 KGHSH and CDR2 LQKENI. The chain's CDR3 is CASSQGLAGIEDEQYF. In DNA, the CDR3 is TGTGCCAGCTCACAAGGACTAGCGGGAATCGAAGACGAGCAGTACTTC.

This clone has only one observation. This rearrangement joins TRBV7-3 to TRBJ2-1; the match to TRBD2 covers 7 bases. The CDR3 runs 15 residues. Per germline, CDR1 SGHTA and CDR2 FQGTGA. Losses at the gene ends were 5 bases for V and 5 bases for J; bases not matched to a gene: 9. The CDR3 coding sequence is TGTGCCAGCAGCGTCCTGGGCCTAGCGGACAATGAGCAGTTCTTC. This encodes CASSVLGLADNEQFF.

V is TRBV5-1 and J is TRBJ2-1; 11 bases match TRBD2. V shed 0 bases and J 4 bases; nucleotides not matched to a gene: 9. Germline loops: CDR1 SGHRS, CDR2 YFSETQ. The CDR3 has 18 residues. This chain's CDR3 is CASSLDGSGRARYNEQFF. The CDR3 DNA reads TGCGCCAGCAGCTTGGATGGTAGCGGGAGGGCGAGGTACAATGAGCAGTTCTTC.

This chain links TRBV6-1 with TRBJ2-7, with TRBD1 matching over 7 bases. V shed 3 bases, J shed 0 bases, and the junction held 8 bases outside the gene matches. The CDR3 consists of 16 residues. Looked up from germline, CDR1 is MNHNS and CDR2 is SASEGT. The CDR3 sequence: CASSEDGTVSSYEQYF. Written as DNA, the CDR3 is TGTGCCAGCAGTGAGGACGGGACAGTTAGCTCCTACGAGCAGTACTTC.

The chain employs TRBV4-3 and TRBJ1-4; weak D call: TRBD1 (5 bases). Germline CDR1 and CDR2: LGHNA and YSLEER. The CDR3 is 14 residues long. The V and J ends lost 6 bases and 8 bases respectively, with 16 bases between them. CDR3 DNA: TGCGCCAGCAGACCAAACACGGGGGTCGAAAAACTGTTTTTT. Translation gives CASRPNTGVEKLFF.

CDR3 sequence: CASSTDRGLSQPQHF. CDR3 sequence (DNA): TGTGCCAGCAGCACCGACAGGGGGTTGAGTCAGCCCCAGCATTTT. This chain connects TRBV6-1 to TRBJ1-5; 9 nucleotides match TRBD1. CDR3 length: 15 amino acids. Per the germline V gene, CDR1 is MNHNS and CDR2 is SASEGT. V lost 6 bases and J lost 6; bases outside the gene matches: 9.

The rearrangement joins TRBV11-2 to TRBJ2-1, with 7 positions matching TRBD2. J was trimmed by 5 bases and V by 1 base; bases with no gene match: 11. Germline V gives CDR1 SGHAT, CDR2 FQNNGV. This CDR3 has 17 amino acids. The CDR3 coding sequence is TGTGCCAGCAGCTTAGCCCCTTCACTAGCGACGAACAATGAGCAGTTCTTC. Protein sequence: CASSLAPSLATNNEQFF.

V gene TRBV19 combines with J gene TRBJ2-5; TRBD2 agrees at 9 bases. CDR3 length equals 15 residues. Germline V gene sequence: CDR1 LNHDA, CDR2 SQIVND (reference sequence). With V trimmed by 8 bases and J by 5 bases, 12 bases remained unmatched. The CDR3 region is CASSSPLAGSETQYF. CDR3 nucleotide sequence: TGTGCCAGTTCCTCCCCGCTAGCGGGAAGTGAGACCCAGTACTTC.

This chain uses TRBV9 with TRBJ2-3, with D maybe TRBD1 (6 bases). The germline CDR1 and CDR2 sequences are SGDLS and YYNGEE. The CDR3 runs 14 residues. Trimming pared 3 bases from V and 0 bases from J, leaving 8 bases between. The CDR3 sequence: CASSADRSTDTQYF. CDR3 DNA sequence: TGTGCCAGCAGCGCGGACAGAAGCACAGATACGCAGTATTTT.

V is TRBV11-2 and J is TRBJ2-5; D may be TRBD2 (6 bases). The CDR3 spans 13 residues. The ends were cut back, 6 bases at V and 1 base at J, with 9 bases in the middle. Germline-derived CDR1 and CDR2 are SGHAT and FQNNGV. As DNA, the CDR3 is TGTGCCAGCAGTGGGACTCCCCAAGAGACCCAGTACTTC. Protein: CASSGTPQETQYF.

The V call is TRBV14, the J call TRBJ1-2; TRBD1 agrees at 8 bases. Trimming took 4 bases from V and 2 from J; bases not matched to a gene: 18. Germline V CDR1 and CDR2: SGHDN, FVKESK. The CDR3 contains 19 residues. CDR3 amino acids: CASSPRTGQGALLNYGYTF. The DNA of the CDR3 is TGTGCCAGCAGCCCAAGGACGGGCCAGGGGGCCCTACTCAACTATGGCTACACCTTC.

The CDR3 DNA sequence: TGTGCCAGTCGGTCCACAGATACGCAGTATTTT. Residues: CASRSTDTQYF. The rearrangement links TRBV28 to TRBJ2-3; D gene unclear. CDR1 is MDHEN, CDR2 SYDVKM, per germline. V lost 9 bases and J 2 bases, leaving 6 bases between the germline ends. The CDR3 has 11 residues.

This chain links TRBV28 with TRBJ1-2; no reliable D call. This CDR3 region has 13 residues. V lost 2 bases to trimming and J lost 8 bases, with 12 bases between them. In germline, CDR1 is MDHEN, CDR2 SYDVKM. CDR3 nucleotide sequence: TGTGCCAGCAGTTTAGTCGCGGGCTGGGGCTACACCTTC. Its translation: CASSLVAGWGYTF.

This clone was seen a few times. The V call is TRBV4-3, the J call TRBJ2-2; perhaps TRBD2 as D (6 bases). The CDR3 contains 16 residues. V was trimmed by 1 base and J by 1 base, leaving 10 bases between them. CDR1 and CDR2 (germline): LGHNA, YSLEER. CDR3 sequence reads: CASSQVRRENTGELFF. DNA of the CDR3: TGCGCCAGCAGCCAAGTCCGGCGGGAGAACACCGGGGAGCTGTTTTTT.

The chain carries TRBV5-5 and TRBJ2-5, with TRBD1 matching over 7 bases. The CDR3 consists of 16 residues. Germline assignment: CDR1 SGHKS and CDR2 YYEKEE (reference sequence). V lost 4 bases, J lost 5 bases, and 14 bases stayed unmatched. CDR3 sequence (DNA): TGTGCCAGCAGCCTAGCTTCCTCAGGGGGTCGTGAGACCCAGTACTTC. This encodes CASSLASSGGRETQYF.

This sequence joins TRBV28 and TRBJ1-1; 8 bases agree with TRBD1. V lost 6 bases to trimming and J lost 1 base; unmatched junction nucleotides: 4. Germline V lookup: CDR1 MDHEN, CDR2 SYDVKM. The CDR3 is 14 amino acids. CDR3 sequence: CASRRTGQNTEAFF. In DNA, the CDR3 is TGTGCCAGCAGACGGACAGGGCAGAACACTGAAGCTTTCTTT.